The rows below give T cell receptor beta chains drawn from one sample of a study of T cell responses to AZD1222 COVID-19 vaccine. The method was immunoSEQ multiplex PCR; TCRdb's version includes in-frame clones alone and lacks a portion of them. The sample gives fewer than 100,000 clones, around 90% of which show up once; around a tenth is in the top ten. The material was peripheral blood, obtained 28 days after the second AZD1222 dose. These TCRs come from an adult who received the AZD1222 COVID-19 vaccine. Both conserved end residues are part of each CDR3.

v_gene	j_gene	len	CDR3aa
TRBV4-3	TRBJ1-6	14	CASTLGRINSPLHF
TRBV11-3	TRBJ2-3	16	CASSLGVLGPSDTQYF
TRBV9	TRBJ1-2	13	CASSVEGSYGYTF
TRBV7-2	TRBJ2-3	16	CASSPSTGSGTDTQYF
TRBV30	TRBJ1-2	13	CAWSVLQGDGYTF
TRBV19	NA	14	CASTLRDRPYEQYF
TRBV7-2	TRBJ2-3	13	CASSLGLIIAQYF
TRBV2	TRBJ1-2	14	CASRRQGYNYGYTF
TRBV4-1	TRBJ1-4	16	CASSHPPGGRSEKLFF
TRBV9	TRBJ1-4	16	CASSADRGRVGEKLFF
TRBV6-4	TRBJ1-1	13	CASSRTVNTEAFF
TRBV12-3/TRBV12-4	TRBJ1-2	13	CASSFQGGYGYTF
TRBV5-1	TRBJ2-7	13	CASSVRDSYEQYF
TRBV29-1	TRBJ1-1	16	CSVVGRGDGLHTEAFF
TRBV5-5	TRBJ1-3	13	CASSLAPPDTIYF
TRBV4-3	TRBJ1-2	15	CASSQGPGAGYGYTF
TRBV7-2	TRBJ1-2	14	CASSPRQGNYGYTF